Below are 13 T cell receptor beta chains sequenced from a single sample in a study of early T cells in non-severe SARS-CoV-2 infection. TCRdb processed the 5' RACE reads anew with MiXCR; each CDR3 protein has one entry. The sample shows 65,000 to 75,000 distinct CDR3 sequences, about 9.9% of them seen only once. Sequencing was carried out using whole blood. The receptors stem from an adult who was a healthcare worker with PCR-confirmed SARS-CoV-2 infection or an uninfected control (not recorded which).

This clonotype was observed a few times. The rearrangement uses TRBV19 and TRBJ2-2, with no clear D. With 3 bases removed from V and 5 bases from J, the gap between germline ends came to 7 bases. CDR1 and CDR2 (germline): LNHDA, SQIVND (reference sequence). This CDR3 comprises 13 residues. The CDR3 here is CASSIRRTGELFF. In DNA form, the CDR3 reads TGTGCCAGTAGTATCCGTCGGACCGGGGAGCTGTTTTTT.

This clonotype occurred many times. This chain uses TRBV19 with TRBJ1-2, with TRBD1 identical over 9 bases. Germline CDR1 is LNHDA and CDR2 is SQIVND (reference sequence). This CDR3 contains 14 residues. V lost 3 bases, J lost 6 bases, and 5 bases stayed unmatched. CDR3 nucleotide sequence: TGTGCCAGTAGTATTAGGGACAGGGAGAATGGCTACACCTTC. It specifies CASSIRDRENGYTF.

This rearrangement joins TRBV5-1 to TRBJ1-2, with D maybe TRBD1 (5 bases). CDR3 size: 13 residues. The germline gives CDR1 SGHRS, CDR2 YFSETQ. V was shortened by 0 bases and J by 6 bases, with 9 bases between the two germline ends. CDR3 DNA sequence: TGCGCCAGCAGCTTGGCCGTAGGGGATGGCTACACCTTC. Protein product: CASSLAVGDGYTF. Using reference TRBV5-1 and TRBJ1-2 for the parts outside the CDR3, the full variable domain is KAGVTQTPRYLIKTRGQQVTLSCSPISGHRSVSWYQQTPGQGLQFLFEYFSETQRNKGNFPGRFSGRQFSNSRSEMNVSTLELGDSALYLCASSLAVGDGYTFGSGTRLTVV.

In this sample, this clonotype turned up a few times. The J gene is TRBJ2-1, the V gene TRBV11-2, with 7 bases identical to TRBD1. Germline V lookup: CDR1 SGHAT, CDR2 FQNNGV. V lost 4 bases and J lost 3; bases outside the gene matches: 6. CDR3 size: 15 residues. The DNA of the CDR3 is TGTGCCAGCAGCTACCGGGACAGTAGCTACAATGAGCAGTTCTTC. Its protein product is CASSYRDSSYNEQFF.

The chain recombines TRBV29-1 with TRBJ1-2; 12 nucleotides agree with TRBD1. Looked up from germline, CDR1 is SQVTM and CDR2 is ANQGSEA. V shed 6 bases, J shed 4 bases, and the junction held 9 bases outside the gene matches. The length of the CDR3 is 15 residues. The DNA for the CDR3 is TGCAGCGTGCTACCGGGACAGGGGGCCTCCTATGGCTACACCTTC. Its translation: CSVLPGQGASYGYTF.

This clonotype has at least ten counts. The V gene is TRBV19, the J gene TRBJ2-2; D not certain. Deletions cut 4 bases from V and 4 bases from J, with 13 bases between. Germline V gene data show CDR1 as LNHDA and CDR2 as SQIVND (reference sequence). The CDR3 sequence is 15 residues long. The CDR3 DNA reads as TGTGCCAGTAGTAACTTTGCGTCCTCCACCGGGGAGCTGTTTTTT. Amino acids: CASSNFASSTGELFF.

At least ten counts were recorded for this clonotype. One end of the junction does not line up with germline, which may come from a read error. The chain uses TRBV7-7 and TRBJ1-4; tentative D call: TRBD1 (5 bases). The CDR3 contains 14 residues. The germline V gene has CDR1 SSHAT and CDR2 FNYEAQ (reference sequence). The CDR3 protein is CASSPGTGGEKLFF. The CDR3 region has the DNA TGTGCTAGCAGCCCCGGGACGGGCGGTGAAAAACTGTTTTTT.

This clonotype was detected ten times or more. This chain uses TRBV29-1 with TRBJ2-7, with D unresolved. The germline V gene has CDR1 SQVTM and CDR2 ANQGSEA. V was trimmed by 5 bases and J by 0 bases, leaving 11 bases between them. The length of the CDR3 is 13 residues. The CDR3 sequence is CSVIPESSYEQYF. The CDR3 nucleotides are TGCAGCGTTATACCTGAGAGCTCCTACGAGCAGTACTTC.

The chain has TRBV3-1 and TRBJ2-5, with 7 bases that match TRBD2. The CDR3 has 20 amino acids. After removal of 4 bases from V and 5 bases from J, the junction contained 25 bases not matched to a gene. Germline CDR1 and CDR2: LGHDT and YNNKEL (reference sequence). The CDR3 nucleotides are TGTGCCAGCAGCCCGGGTGGGAGCGCTAGCGGATACTTTTCGGGGGAGACCCAGTACTTC. Its translation is CASSPGGSASGYFSGETQYF.

V gene TRBV12-3 or TRBV12-4 combines with J gene TRBJ2-2; 11 bases align to TRBD2. The J segment lost 6 bases and the V segment lost 2 bases, leaving 8 bases of the junction unmatched. The CDR3 is made up of 17 amino acids. CDR3 nucleotides: TGTGCCAGCAGTTTATTCACTAGCGGGAGATTCCCCGGGGAGCTGTTTTTT. Translated, it gives CASSLFTSGRFPGELFF.

This clonotype was seen a handful of times. This chain connects TRBV2 to TRBJ2-7, with 10 nucleotides matching TRBD2. The CDR3 has 14 residues. Trimming cost V 4 bases and J 1 base; bases outside gene matches: 1. Germline V CDR1 and CDR2: SNHLY, FYNNEI. CDR3 bases: TGTGCCAGCAGTGCACTAGCGGGGTCCTACGAGCAGTACTTC. Translated: CASSALAGSYEQYF.

This chain connects TRBV2 to TRBJ2-3; 10 nucleotides line up with TRBD2. The V gene's germline CDR1 is SNHLY and CDR2 FYNNEI. V lost 2 bases to trimming and J lost 4 bases; unmatched junction nucleotides: 12. The CDR3 consists of 18 residues. CDR3 nucleotides: TGTGCCAGCAGTGAACTCCCGGCAGCGGGGGGGAATGCAGATACGCAGTATTTT. Amino acids: CASSELPAAGGNADTQYF.

This clonotype was observed at least ten times. The chain links TRBV13 to TRBJ1-1; D gene unclear. The CDR3 covers 13 residues. Germline V gives CDR1 PRHDT, CDR2 FYEKMQ (reference sequence). With 1 base removed from V and 4 bases from J, the gap between germline ends came to 7 bases. CDR3: CASSLEGGTEAFF. Here the CDR3 DNA reads TGTGCCAGCAGCTTAGAGGGCGGCACTGAAGCTTTCTTT.